This is a list of T cell receptor beta chains from one sample in a study of T-cell memory formation after mild COVID-19. Via MiXCR, TCRdb re-called the 5' RACE reads, giving one row per CDR3 protein. The sample lists hundreds of thousands of distinct CDR3 sequences, about a sixth seen once, with about 12% in the top ten. The sequenced sample was PBMCs or a T cell subset sorted from them (not recorded which). These receptors were taken from an adult woman who had mild COVID-19 (a few samples of this study predate the infection). Cell type and time point are not known. Both conserved end residues are part of each CDR3. A D gene is named only where the DNA matches it firmly. Rows may omit the clone size; those that give it use once, few, many or a size class.

TRBJ2-7,NA,TRBV30,NA,TGTGCCTGGAGTGTTTCCGGGACCGGGTCCTACGAGCAGTACTTC,CAWSVSGTGSYEQYF
TRBJ2-5,NA,TRBV12-5,few,TGTGCTAGTGGTTTGGGACAGAAACAAGAGACCCAGTACTTC,CASGLGQKQETQYF
TRBJ2-1,NA,TRBV4-1,NA,TGCGCCAGCAGCCATACACAGGTTAACTCCTACAATGAGCAGTTCTTC,CASSHTQVNSYNEQFF
TRBJ2-1,NA,TRBV5-1,NA,TGCGCCAGCAGCTTGGAGGGCTATTCAGGATACAATGAGCAGTTCTTC,CASSLEGYSGYNEQFF
TRBJ1-5,TRBD1,TRBV19,NA,TGTGCCAGTAGTCCCAGACAGGGGAACAATCAGCCCCAGCATTTT,CASSPRQGNNQPQHF
TRBJ2-1,NA,TRBV29-1,few,TGCAGCGTTGCAGGGTTGGAGTCCTACAATGAGCAGTTCTTC,CSVAGLESYNEQFF
TRBJ2-5,NA,TRBV5-1,few,TGCGCCAGCAGCTTACGAGTCGGGGCAGAGACCCAGTACTTC,CASSLRVGAETQYF
TRBJ1-3,NA,TRBV25-1,NA,TGTGCCAGCAGTGAATCGTCCTCTGGAAACACCATATATTTT,CASSESSSGNTIYF
TRBJ1-5,NA,TRBV30,NA,TGTGCCTGGAGTCCCGGTATCCCTTCAAATCAGCCCCAGCATTTT,CAWSPGIPSNQPQHF
TRBJ2-3,NA,TRBV29-1,few,TGCAGCGTTGTAGCGGAAAACACAGATACGCAGTATTTT,CSVVAENTDTQYF
TRBJ2-2,NA,TRBV28,few,TGTGCCAGCAGATCGATACCGACACTATTCGCGAACACCGGGGAGCTGTTTTTT,CASRSIPTLFANTGELFF
TRBJ2-3,TRBD2,TRBV12-3/TRBV12-4,NA,TGTGCCAGCAGAGCCGCTAGCGGTGTCACAGATACGCAGTATTTT,CASRAASGVTDTQYF
TRBJ2-5,TRBD1,TRBV20-1,NA,TGCAGTGCTAGAGATGGAAGGGGGCGCGGGGAGACCCAGTACTTC,CSARDGRGRGETQYF
TRBJ1-5,NA,TRBV24-1,few,TGTGCCACCAGTGGGGGGAATAACCAGCCCCAGCATTTT,CATSGGNNQPQHF
TRBJ2-5,TRBD2,TRBV10-3,NA,TGTGCCATCAGTGGGAGGGGGACTAGCGCCGCGGAGACCCAGTACTTC,CAISGRGTSAAETQYF
TRBJ2-1,NA,TRBV12-3/TRBV12-4,few,TGTGCCAGCAGTCGATCATTCAATGAGCAGTTCTTC,CASSRSFNEQFF
TRBJ2-2,NA,TRBV5-1,many,TGCGCCAGCAGCCTGGGGCAAGGGGACACCGGGGAGCTGTTTTTT,CASSLGQGDTGELFF
TRBJ1-1,NA,TRBV19,once,TGTGCCAGTAGAAATGGGGCCCTGAACACTGAAGCTTTCTTT,CASRNGALNTEAFF
TRBJ1-6,NA,TRBV6-1,few,TGTGCCAGCAGTGTTGTAGCAGATTCACCCCTCCACTTT,CASSVVADSPLHF
TRBJ2-7,TRBD1,TRBV6-2/TRBV6-3,NA,TGTGCCAGCAGTTACGATAGGCCGGGACAGCTGTCCTACGAGCAGTACTTC,CASSYDRPGQLSYEQYF
TRBJ2-1,NA,TRBV20-1,NA,TGCAGTGCATCGACTAGCTCCTACAATGAGCAGTTCTTC,CSASTSSYNEQFF
TRBJ2-7,NA,TRBV4-3,few,TGCGCCAGCAGCCAAGGGCCTACCGCGGGTTACGAGCAGTACTTC,CASSQGPTAGYEQYF
TRBJ2-2,TRBD2,TRBV18,NA,TGTGCCAGCTCACGGGCGGGACTAGCGGTACTGCCGAACACCGGGGAGCTGTTTTTT,CASSRAGLAVLPNTGELFF
TRBJ1-5,NA,TRBV18,NA,TGTGCCAGCTCAGGGGCTTTGAGCAATCAGCCCCAGCATTTT,CASSGALSNQPQHF
TRBJ2-7,NA,TRBV5-8,NA,TGTGCCAGCAGCGTCCCGGGCCGAGGGGCCTACGAGCAGTACTTC,CASSVPGRGAYEQYF
TRBJ2-5,NA,TRBV10-3,NA,TGTGACATCGGAGGGGGAGAGACCCAGTACTTC,CDIGGGETQYF
TRBJ1-3,NA,TRBV6-6,NA,TGTGCCAGCAGGGAGGGATCTGGAAACACCATATATTTT,CASREGSGNTIYF
TRBJ1-2,NA,TRBV7-6,NA,TGTGCCAGCAGCTTAGCGAGGTTGGAGGGCCTTAACTATGGCTACACCTTC,CASSLARLEGLNYGYTF
TRBJ1-1,NA,TRBV9,NA,TGTGCCAGCAGCGTAGGGACAGATAAGAACACTGAAGCTTTCTTT,CASSVGTDKNTEAFF
TRBJ1-1,NA,TRBV12-3/TRBV12-4,NA,TGTGCCAGCAGTTTGCGGGACTCGGGGGGCGGGGGAGAAGCTTTCTTT,CASSLRDSGGGGEAFF
TRBJ2-7,TRBD2,TRBV5-6,few,TGTGCCAGCAGCTTGGAATTTGGGACTAGCGGGAGTTACGAGCAGTACTTC,CASSLEFGTSGSYEQYF
TRBJ2-1,NA,TRBV24-1,NA,TGTGCCACCAGTTCTGGGGGGAGCCGCCGTGGTGAGCAGTTCTTC,CATSSGGSRRGEQFF
TRBJ2-1,NA,TRBV7-9,few,TGTGCCAGCAGCTTAGCGGGACTTGAGCAGTTCTTC,CASSLAGLEQFF
TRBJ2-4,TRBD1,TRBV4-1,NA,TGCGCCAGCAGCCAACCGGGACAGGGGGCCAAAAACATTCAGTACTTC,CASSQPGQGAKNIQYF
TRBJ2-3,TRBD1,TRBV9,few,TGTGCCAGCAGCGCCCGGACAGGCTCCACAGATACGCAGTATTTT,CASSARTGSTDTQYF
TRBJ2-2,TRBD2,TRBV15,NA,TGTGCCACCAGCAGGGCAACTGGCCCAGCGGGAGACACCGGGGAGCTGTTTTTT,CATSRATGPAGDTGELFF
TRBJ1-2,NA,TRBV27,few,TGTGCCAGCAGACTGGAGGGGGGAGCTAACTATGGCTACACCTTC,CASRLEGGANYGYTF
TRBJ2-7,TRBD2,TRBV29-1,NA,TGCAGCGTACGAGCGGGAGATACCTACGAGCAGTACTTC,CSVRAGDTYEQYF
TRBJ2-7,NA,TRBV4-3,many,TGCGCCAGCAGCCAAGGGGAAGCGACCTACGAGCAGTACTTC,CASSQGEATYEQYF
TRBJ2-7,NA,TRBV5-1,NA,TGCGCCAGCAGCTTGAACTCCGGGGGCGACGAGCAGTACTTC,CASSLNSGGDEQYF
TRBJ1-5,TRBD1,TRBV20-1,few,TGCAGTGCCAAGGACAGGGGGACGCCCCAGCATTTT,CSAKDRGTPQHF
TRBJ2-3,TRBD2,TRBV7-3,NA,TGTGCCAGCAGCTTAACCCGGGAGGGCCCAACAGATACGCAGTATTTT,CASSLTREGPTDTQYF
TRBJ1-2,NA,TRBV4-1,NA,TGCGCCAGCAGCCAAGTTTCGGTCAGACAGTCCGTTGGCTACACCTTC,CASSQVSVRQSVGYTF
TRBJ2-5,NA,TRBV29-1,NA,TGCAGCGTGGCCGGGGAAGAGACCCAGTACTTC,CSVAGEETQYF
TRBJ2-5,TRBD2,TRBV18,NA,TGTGCCAGCTCACCTCGGACTAGCGGGACCCAAGAGACCCAGTACTTC,CASSPRTSGTQETQYF
TRBJ2-4,NA,TRBV5-5,NA,TGTGCCAGCAGCGAAAAATTAGCCAAAAACATTCAGTACTTC,CASSEKLAKNIQYF
TRBJ2-3,NA,TRBV7-3,NA,TGTGCCAGCAGCGCGCTCACTAGCACAGATACGCAGTATTTT,CASSALTSTDTQYF
TRBJ1-5,NA,TRBV7-8,once,TGTGCCAGCAGCAGGGGTGACAATCCGCCCCAGCATTTT,CASSRGDNPPQHF
TRBJ2-5,TRBD1,TRBV6-5,few,TGTGCCAGCAATCCAGGGACAGGGGGACAAGAGACCCAGTACTTC,CASNPGTGGQETQYF
TRBJ1-5,NA,TRBV12-3/TRBV12-4,NA,TGTGCCAGCAGTTTCGGGGGACACTACGAGGATCAGCCCCAGCATTTT,CASSFGGHYEDQPQHF
TRBJ2-3,NA,TRBV5-4,NA,TGTGCCAGCAGCTTTCCCCCAGGGACCACAGATACGCAGTATTTT,CASSFPPGTTDTQYF
TRBJ1-5,NA,TRBV18,NA,TGTGCCAGCTCACCCACGGTTGGGTACAATCAGCCCCAGCATTTT,CASSPTVGYNQPQHF
TRBJ2-4,TRBD1,TRBV7-9,NA,TGTGCCAGCAGCTTCGCATCAACAGGGGGCCTAGCCAAAAACATTCAGTACTTC,CASSFASTGGLAKNIQYF
TRBJ1-2,NA,TRBV14,NA,TGTGCCAGCAGCCACCTCGACAGAGCCTATGGCTACACCTTC,CASSHLDRAYGYTF